This T cell receptor (beta chain) derives from a study of T cell responses to AZD1222 COVID-19 vaccine. There are a few counts of this clone. Between the trimmed V and J ends, which lost 3 bases and 1 base, there was a span of 16 bases. The CDR3 is made up of 15 amino acids. CDR1 and CDR2 (germline): GTSNPN, SVGIG (reference sequence). The data were produced by immunoSEQ multiplex PCR, yet TCRdb's version contains in-frame clones alone and is incomplete. The data contain tens of thousands of clones, around 90% of them singletons. The clonotype was recovered from an adult in good health. Sample: peripheral blood, taken on day 0 of AZD1222 vaccination. The V and J genes are TRBV30 and TRBJ2-7, with D maybe TRBD2 (5 bases). The chain's CDR3 is CAWSGLKLRSYEQYF. The CDR3 region has the DNA TGTGCCTGGAGCGGACTCAAGCTTCGTTCCTACGAGCAGTACTTC. Looking up the rest from reference TRBV30 and TRBJ2-7 gives the full variable domain: SQTIHQWPATLVQPVGSPLSLECTVEGTSNPNLYWYRQAAGRGLQLLFYSVGIGQISSEVPQNLSASRPQDRQFILSSKKLLLSDSGFYLCAWSGLKLRSYEQYFGPGTRLTVT.